This T cell receptor beta chain was observed in a study of blood T cell repertoires in COVID-19. About the research overall: Samples of COVID-19 (acute and convalescent) were obtained from the United States, Italy and Spain. The cDNA or gDNA used as material had been derived from T cells, B-cell-depleted T cells, or PBMCs.

Authors' processing steps: Nucleated cell number was recorded as an estimate derived from reference gene primer amplification. Sequencing used immunoSEQ multiplex PCR; TCRdb keeps in-frame clones, though not all of them. For V, J and clone size, that table is used; D and trimming come from the DNA. Here the sample spans a few hundred thousand clones, roughly 80% being singletons. The CDR3 is 14 amino acids. With 6 bases clipped from V and 7 bases from J, the junction kept 11 bases outside the gene matches. CDR1 and CDR2 (germline): SQVTM, ANQGSEA. The TCR comes from a man aged 60 to 69 who had recovered from COVID-19. Sequencing was carried out using peripheral blood. J is TRBJ2-1 and V is TRBV29-1, with TRBD1 matching over 8 bases. In DNA form, the CDR3 reads TGCAGCGTCCTCCGGGACAGGCCAGGGAATGAGCAGTTCTTC. This translates into CSVLRDRPGNEQFF.